The TCR beta chain described here comes from a study of spatial heterogeneity in lung cancer. Study as a whole: Combinations of a unique TCR and a UMI were tallied in raw reads, and on average each appeared more than ten times.

Described time point: sample taken at primary tumor resection. The authors sequenced whole RNA from tumor, nontumor lung or frozen PBMC without sorting. Untreated early-stage non-small cell lung cancer patients, around 72 in total, were the donors. This clonotype was recorded many times. Its target is unknown. Study-wide findings and caveats: Compared with follow-up, resection was when ubiquitous expanded tumor TCRs appeared in blood more.

Germline V lookup: CDR1 MNHNS, CDR2 SASEGT. This CDR3 comprises 14 residues. Trimming took off 0 bases at V and 9 bases at J, with 14 bases between the two ends. In the library, each TCR cDNA molecule bore its own unique molecular identifier. MiXCR, applied by TCRdb to the 5' RACE reads, yields one record per CDR3 protein. The table lists about 38,000 distinct CDR3 sequences, 6.5% to 9.5% of them singletons, with 25% to 35% in the top ten. This sequence joins TRBV6-1 and TRBJ1-1, with D hard to call. This TCR was sampled from a male donor with early-stage non-small cell lung cancer. The sequenced sample was PBMCs, obtained at surgery. The CDR3 spells CASSEAGSRDKAFF. CDR3 nucleotides: TGTGCCAGCAGTGAAGCGGGATCGAGGGATAAAGCTTTCTTT.